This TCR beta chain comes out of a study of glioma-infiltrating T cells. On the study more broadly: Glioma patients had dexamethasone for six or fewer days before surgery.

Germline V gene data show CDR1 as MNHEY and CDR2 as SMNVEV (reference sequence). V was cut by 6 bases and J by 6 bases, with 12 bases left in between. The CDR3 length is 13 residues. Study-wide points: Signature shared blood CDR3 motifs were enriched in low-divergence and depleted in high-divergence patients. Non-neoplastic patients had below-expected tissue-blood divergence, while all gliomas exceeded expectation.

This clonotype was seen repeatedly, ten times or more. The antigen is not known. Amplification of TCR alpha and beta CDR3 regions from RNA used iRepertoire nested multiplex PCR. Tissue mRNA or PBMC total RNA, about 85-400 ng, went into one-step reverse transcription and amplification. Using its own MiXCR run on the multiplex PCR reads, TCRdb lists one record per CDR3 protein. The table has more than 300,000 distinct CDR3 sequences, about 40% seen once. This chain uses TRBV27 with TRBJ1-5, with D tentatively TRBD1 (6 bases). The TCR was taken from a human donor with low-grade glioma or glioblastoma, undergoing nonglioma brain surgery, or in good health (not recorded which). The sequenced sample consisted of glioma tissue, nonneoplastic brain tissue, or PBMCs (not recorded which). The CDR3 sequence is CASSPQGVQPQHF. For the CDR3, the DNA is TGTGCCAGCAGCCCACAGGGCGTTCAGCCCCAGCATTTT.